Below are 7 T cell receptor beta chains sequenced from a single sample in a study of PD-1 blockade in classical Hodgkin lymphoma (dated by TCRdb to between 2020 and 2021). The time point label on this specimen signifies: cycle 2 day 1 (C2D1) of nivolumab. All trial patients had relapsed after autologous stem cell transplantation, with cohorts A, B and C differing in prior brentuximab vedotin exposure. The library was built by means of the immunoSEQ multiplex PCR assay. Entries here come from immuneACCESS through TCRdb and include only in-frame sequences with V and J called. Some clones fail to appear in such tables; in the studies checked, an unresolved V gene covers under half of the shortfall, and the cause of the remainder is unknown. The sample has 9,900 or so clones on record, 80% of them singletons. The top ten constitute 34% of the sample. The material was peripheral blood mononuclear cells (PBMCs), obtained before the second cycle of nivolumab. Receptor source: a human donor with classical Hodgkin lymphoma.

V gene TRBV23-1 combines with J gene TRBJ2-1; weak D call: TRBD1 (6 bases). TRBV23-1 is recorded as an ORF, its role being uncertain. V gave up 0 bases and J gave up 2 bases, with 17 bases separating them. This CDR3 is 18 amino acids long. CDR3 sequence (DNA): TGCGCCAGCAGTCAATCACCCTCAGGGGTGGGAACCTACAATGAGCAGTTCTTC. Its protein is CASSQSPSGVGTYNEQFF.

In its sample, this clone was seen once. V gene TRBV6-1 combines with J gene TRBJ2-1; no clear D. The CDR3 has 11 amino acids. V lost 5 bases and J lost 6, with 5 bases in between. CDR1 MNHNS and CDR2 SASEGT come from the germline V gene. The CDR3 DNA is TGTGCCAGCAGTAGTTCCAATGAGCAGTTCTTC. It translates to CASSSSNEQFF.

This chain's CDR3 is CASSSEAAGGETQYF. The CDR3 DNA reads as TGTGCCAGTAGTAGTGAAGCCGCGGGAGGCGAGACCCAGTACTTC. The V and J genes are TRBV19 and TRBJ2-5; 8 bases line up with TRBD2. CDR1 is LNHDA and CDR2 is SQIVND in the germline V gene (reference sequence). This CDR3 is built from 15 residues. J lost 5 bases, V lost 4 bases, and 9 bases had no gene match. The whole variable domain, remainder taken from reference TRBV19 and TRBJ2-5, is DGGITQSPKYLFRKEGQNVTLSCEQNLNHDAMYWYRQDPGQGLRLIYYSQIVNDFQKGDIAEGYSVSREKKESFPLTVTSAQKNPTAFYLCASSSEAAGGETQYFGPGTRLLVL.

The chain carries TRBV5-6 and TRBJ1-5, with unresolved D. The CDR3 is 16 amino acids. The germline V and J ends were trimmed by 4 bases and 3 bases, with 17 bases remaining between them. Germline CDR1 reads SGHDT; CDR2 reads YYEEEE. The CDR3 region has the DNA TGTGCCAGCAGCCTTTTGTCCGGGGAGCTCAATCAGCCCCAGCATTTT. The encoded protein is CASSLLSGELNQPQHF.

The rearrangement uses TRBV5-1 and TRBJ2-1; 9 nucleotides match TRBD1. Germline CDR1 and CDR2: SGHRS and YFSETQ. J was trimmed by 6 bases and V by 4 bases; bases with no gene match: 5. The CDR3 has 14 amino acids. The CDR3 DNA is TGCGCCAGCAGCCGGGGACAGGGCACCAATGAGCAGTTCTTC. Encoded protein: CASSRGQGTNEQFF.

J is TRBJ2-2 and V is TRBV6-4; possible D gene TRBD1, 6 bases. In germline, CDR1 is MRHNA, CDR2 SNTAGT. Between the trimmed V and J ends, which lost 2 bases and 2 bases, there was a span of 6 bases. The CDR3 has 14 amino acids. The CDR3 spells CASSDGTNTGELFF. Here the CDR3 DNA reads TGTGCCAGCAGTGACGGGACAAACACCGGGGAGCTGTTTTTT.

This rearrangement joins TRBV16 to TRBJ2-1, with D possibly TRBD2 on 5 matching bases. This CDR3 contains 17 residues. Germline V gene sequence: CDR1 KGHSY, CDR2 FQNENV. The germline V and J ends were trimmed by 1 base and 0 bases, with 13 bases remaining between them. The CDR3 DNA sequence: TGTGCCAGCAGCCAATTTGGACTGACATCCTCCTACAATGAGCAGTTCTTC. Translation: CASSQFGLTSSYNEQFF.